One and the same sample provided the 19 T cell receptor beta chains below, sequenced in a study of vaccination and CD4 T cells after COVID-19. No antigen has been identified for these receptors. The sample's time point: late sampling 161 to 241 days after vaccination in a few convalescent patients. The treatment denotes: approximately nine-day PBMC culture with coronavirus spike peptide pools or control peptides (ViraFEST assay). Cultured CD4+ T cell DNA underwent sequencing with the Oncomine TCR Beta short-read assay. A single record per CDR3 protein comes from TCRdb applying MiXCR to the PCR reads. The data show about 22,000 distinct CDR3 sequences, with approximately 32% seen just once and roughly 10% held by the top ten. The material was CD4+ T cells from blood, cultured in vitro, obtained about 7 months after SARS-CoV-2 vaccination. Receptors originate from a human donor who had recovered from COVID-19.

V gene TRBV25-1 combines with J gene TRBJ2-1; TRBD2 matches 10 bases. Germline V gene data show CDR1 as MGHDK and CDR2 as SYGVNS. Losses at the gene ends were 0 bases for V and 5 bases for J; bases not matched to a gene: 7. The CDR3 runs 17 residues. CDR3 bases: TGTGCCAGCAGTGAATATCGGACTAGCGGTCTTCACAATGAGCAGTTCTTC. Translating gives CASSEYRTSGLHNEQFF.

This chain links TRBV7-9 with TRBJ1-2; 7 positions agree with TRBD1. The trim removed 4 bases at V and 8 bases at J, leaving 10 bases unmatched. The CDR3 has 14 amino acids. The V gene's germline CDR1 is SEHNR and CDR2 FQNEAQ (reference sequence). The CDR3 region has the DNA TGTGCCAGCAGCTATAAACAGGGGACCCGCGGCTACACCTTC. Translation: CASSYKQGTRGYTF.

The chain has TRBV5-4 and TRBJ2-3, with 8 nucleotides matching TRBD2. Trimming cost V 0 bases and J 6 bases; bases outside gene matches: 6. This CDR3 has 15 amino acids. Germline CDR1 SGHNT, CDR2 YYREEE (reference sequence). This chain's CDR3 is CASSLDGGGTDTQYF. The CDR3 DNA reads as TGTGCCAGCAGCTTGGACGGCGGGGGGACGGATACGCAGTATTTT.

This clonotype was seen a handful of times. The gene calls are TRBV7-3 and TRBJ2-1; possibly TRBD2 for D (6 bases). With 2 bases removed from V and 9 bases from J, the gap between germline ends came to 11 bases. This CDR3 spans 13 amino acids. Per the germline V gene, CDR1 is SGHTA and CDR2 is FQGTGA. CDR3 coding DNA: TGTGCCAGCAGCTTACGTTCGGGGGTTGAGCAGTTCTTC. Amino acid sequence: CASSLRSGVEQFF.

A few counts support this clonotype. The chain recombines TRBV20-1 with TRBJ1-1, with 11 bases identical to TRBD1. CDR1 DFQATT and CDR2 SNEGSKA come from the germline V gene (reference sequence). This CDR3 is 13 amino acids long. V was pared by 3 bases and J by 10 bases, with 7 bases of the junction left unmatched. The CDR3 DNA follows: TGCAGTGCTAGGAGGGGGACAGGGGGACTAGCTTTCTTT. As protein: CSARRGTGGLAFF.

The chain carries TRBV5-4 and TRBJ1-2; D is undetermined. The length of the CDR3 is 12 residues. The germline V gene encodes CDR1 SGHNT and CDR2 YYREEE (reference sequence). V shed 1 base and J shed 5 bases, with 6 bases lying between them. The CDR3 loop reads CASSLIPYGYTF. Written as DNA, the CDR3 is TGTGCCAGCAGCTTGATCCCTTATGGCTACACCTTC.

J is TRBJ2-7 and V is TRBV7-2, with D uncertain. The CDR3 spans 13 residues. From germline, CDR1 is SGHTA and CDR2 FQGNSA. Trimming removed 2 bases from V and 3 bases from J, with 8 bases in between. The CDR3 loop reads CASSLIIRYEQYF. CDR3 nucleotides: TGTGCCAGCAGCTTAATTATACGCTACGAGCAGTACTTC.

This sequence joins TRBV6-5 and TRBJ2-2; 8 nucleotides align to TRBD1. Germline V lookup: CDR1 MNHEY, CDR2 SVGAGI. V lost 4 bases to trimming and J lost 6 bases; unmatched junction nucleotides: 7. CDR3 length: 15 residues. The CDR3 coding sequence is TGTGCCAGCAGTTGGACAGGGTCGATACCCGGGGAGCTGTTTTTT. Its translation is CASSWTGSIPGELFF.

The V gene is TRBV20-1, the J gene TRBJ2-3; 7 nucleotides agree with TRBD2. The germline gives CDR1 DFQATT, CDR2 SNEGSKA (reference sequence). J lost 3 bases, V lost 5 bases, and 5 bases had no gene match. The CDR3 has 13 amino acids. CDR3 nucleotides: TGCAGTGCTTGTCGGGGGGAGACAGATACGCAGTATTTT. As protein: CSACRGETDTQYF.

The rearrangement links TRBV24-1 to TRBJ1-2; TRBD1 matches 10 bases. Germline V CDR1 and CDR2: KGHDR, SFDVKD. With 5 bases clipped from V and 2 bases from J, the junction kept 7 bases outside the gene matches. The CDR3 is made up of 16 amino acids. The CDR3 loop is CATSVKRQGANYGYTF. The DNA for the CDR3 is TGTGCCACCAGTGTAAAAAGACAGGGGGCGAACTATGGCTACACCTTC.

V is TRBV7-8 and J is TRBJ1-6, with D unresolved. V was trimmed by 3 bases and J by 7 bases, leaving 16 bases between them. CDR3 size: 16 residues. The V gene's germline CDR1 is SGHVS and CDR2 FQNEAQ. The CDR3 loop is CASSLYQRAGNSPLHF. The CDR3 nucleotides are TGTGCCAGCAGCTTGTATCAACGAGCAGGCAATTCACCCCTCCACTTT.

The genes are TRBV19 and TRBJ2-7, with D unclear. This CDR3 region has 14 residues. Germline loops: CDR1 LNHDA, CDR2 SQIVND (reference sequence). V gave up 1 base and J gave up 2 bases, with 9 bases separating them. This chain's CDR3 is CASSIAHGAYEQYF. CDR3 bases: TGTGCCAGTAGTATAGCTCACGGAGCCTACGAGCAGTACTTC.

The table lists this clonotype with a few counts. For the CDR3, the DNA is TGTGCCAGCAGTTACACAGCGTCCCCGGGACAGGGGAACTATGGCTACACCTTC. Translating gives CASSYTASPGQGNYGYTF. The chain joins TRBV6-2 or TRBV6-3 to TRBJ1-2; TRBD1 matches at 10 bases. This CDR3 comprises 18 residues. From germline, CDR1 is MNHEY and CDR2 SVGEGT. V lost 2 bases, J lost 2 bases, and 11 bases stayed unmatched.

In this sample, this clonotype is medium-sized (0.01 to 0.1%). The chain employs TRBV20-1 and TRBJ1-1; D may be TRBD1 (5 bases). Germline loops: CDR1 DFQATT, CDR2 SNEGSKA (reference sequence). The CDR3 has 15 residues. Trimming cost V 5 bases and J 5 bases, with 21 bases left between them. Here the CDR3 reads CSAYPVGGGGTEAFF. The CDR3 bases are TGCAGTGCTTACCCCGTTGGGGGGGGTGGAACTGAAGCTTTCTTT.

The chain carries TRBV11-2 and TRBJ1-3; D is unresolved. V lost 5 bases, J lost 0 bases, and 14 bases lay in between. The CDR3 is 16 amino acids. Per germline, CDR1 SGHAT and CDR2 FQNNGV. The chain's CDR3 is CASSVLAPLSGNTIYF. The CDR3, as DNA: TGTGCCAGCAGCGTCCTCGCTCCGCTCTCTGGAAACACCATATATTTT. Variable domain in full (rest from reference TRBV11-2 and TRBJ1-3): EAGVAQSPRYKIIEKRQSVAFWCNPISGHATLYWYQQILGQGPKLLIQFQNNGVVDDSQLPKDRFSAERLKGVDSTLKIQPAKLEDSAVYLCASSVLAPLSGNTIYFGEGSWLTVV.

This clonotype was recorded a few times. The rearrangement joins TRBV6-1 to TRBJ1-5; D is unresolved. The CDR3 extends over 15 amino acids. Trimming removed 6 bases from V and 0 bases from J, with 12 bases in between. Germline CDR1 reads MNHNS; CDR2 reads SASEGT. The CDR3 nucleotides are TGTGCCAGCAGCGATCGACAATATAGCAATCAGCCCCAGCATTTT. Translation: CASSDRQYSNQPQHF.

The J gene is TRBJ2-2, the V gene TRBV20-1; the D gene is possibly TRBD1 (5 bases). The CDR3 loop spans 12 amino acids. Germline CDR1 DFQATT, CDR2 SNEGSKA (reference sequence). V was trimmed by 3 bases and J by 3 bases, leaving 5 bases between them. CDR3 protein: CSASRDTGELFF. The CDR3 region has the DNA TGCAGTGCTAGCAGGGACACCGGGGAGCTGTTTTTT.

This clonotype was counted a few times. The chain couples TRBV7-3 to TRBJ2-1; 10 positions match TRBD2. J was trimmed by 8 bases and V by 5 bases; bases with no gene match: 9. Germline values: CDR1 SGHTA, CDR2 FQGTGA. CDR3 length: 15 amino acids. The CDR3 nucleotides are TGTGCCAGCAGCGTACAAAGCGGGGGGGCCTATGAGCAGTTCTTC. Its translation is CASSVQSGGAYEQFF. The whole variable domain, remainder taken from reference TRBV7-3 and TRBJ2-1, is GAGVSQTPSNKVTEKGKYVELRCDPISGHTALYWYRQSLGQGPEFLIYFQGTGAADDSGLPNDRFFAVRPEGSVSTLKIQRTERGDSAVYLCASSVQSGGAYEQFFGPGTRLTVL.

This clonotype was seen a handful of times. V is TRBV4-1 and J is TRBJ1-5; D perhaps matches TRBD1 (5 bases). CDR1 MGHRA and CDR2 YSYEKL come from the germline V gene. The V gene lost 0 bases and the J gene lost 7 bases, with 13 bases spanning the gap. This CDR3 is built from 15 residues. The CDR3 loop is CASSQDWGSWQPQHF. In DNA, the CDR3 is TGCGCCAGCAGCCAAGATTGGGGGTCATGGCAGCCCCAGCATTTT.